The 13 T cell receptor beta chains presented below share a single source sample, sequenced in a study of identifying expanded T cells in peripheral blood. This table comes from immunoSEQ multiplex PCR, and its TCRdb copy is limited to in-frame clones, with some not included. This table has roughly 78,000 clones, about nine tenths appearing once. Sequencing was done on a sample of blood. These receptors originate from a person aged 18-70 years in good health.

V is TRBV13 and J is TRBJ2-6; weak D call: TRBD1 (7 bases). The V end lost 5 bases, the J end lost 4 bases, and 15 bases lay between the germline ends. The germline V gene has CDR1 PRHDT and CDR2 FYEKMQ (reference sequence). The length of the CDR3 is 16 residues. CDR3 in DNA: TGTGCCAGCAGCCGGACAGGAGGGGACGGGGCCAACGTCCTGACTTTC. It encodes CASSRTGGDGANVLTF.

This chain connects TRBV28 to TRBJ1-5; D not resolved. Germline V gene lookup returns CDR1 MDHEN and CDR2 SYDVKM. Trimming took 2 bases from V and 2 from J, leaving 19 bases between them. The CDR3 extends over 18 amino acids. DNA for the CDR3: TGTGCCAGCAGTTTAGAAGGGAGTGTTTCGAAGGGCAATCAGCCCCAGCATTTT. This encodes CASSLEGSVSKGNQPQHF.

The V and J genes are TRBV28 and TRBJ1-5; no clear D gene. V dropped 5 bases and J dropped 0 bases, with 5 bases sitting between them. CDR1 is MDHEN and CDR2 is SYDVKM in the germline V gene. The CDR3 spans 13 residues. The CDR3 DNA sequence: TGTGCCAGCAGTCCAAGTAGCAATCAGCCCCAGCATTTT. It codes for CASSPSSNQPQHF. Full variable domain (outside the CDR3, taken from reference TRBV28 and TRBJ1-5): DVKVTQSSRYLVKRTGEKVFLECVQDMDHENMFWYRQDPGLGLRLIYFSYDVKMKEKGDIPEGYSVSREKKERFSLILESASTNQTSMYLCASSPSSNQPQHFGDGTRLSIL.

This chain uses TRBV7-2 with TRBJ2-7; D is possibly TRBD2 (6 bases). This CDR3 spans 15 amino acids. The V gene's germline CDR1 is SGHTA and CDR2 FQGNSA. V was trimmed by 5 bases and J by 1 base, leaving 15 bases between them. The CDR3 here is CASSQHGGISYEQYF. The CDR3 bases are TGTGCCAGCAGCCAACACGGGGGTATATCCTACGAGCAGTACTTC.

The chain combines TRBV2 with TRBJ2-4; TRBD1 agrees at 7 bases. Germline CDR1 is SNHLY and CDR2 is FYNNEI. V shed 6 bases, J shed 9 bases, and the junction held 8 bases outside the gene matches. This CDR3 spans 13 amino acids. Here the CDR3 reads CASRYRGGSIQYF. DNA for the CDR3: TGTGCCAGCAGGTACAGGGGTGGGTCCATTCAGTACTTC.

The V call is TRBV29-1, the J call TRBJ2-1, with 7 bases aligning to TRBD1. This CDR3 contains 13 residues. In germline, CDR1 is SQVTM, CDR2 ANQGSEA. Trimming removed 7 bases from V and 9 bases from J; junction bases left unmatched: 12. As DNA, the CDR3 is TGCAGCGGAAGACAGGGTTCGTCGAGTGAGCAGTTCTTC. It is translated as CSGRQGSSSEQFF.

The chain employs TRBV9 and TRBJ1-1; tentative D call: TRBD1 (6 bases). CDR3 length: 17 residues. Trimming removed 0 bases from V and 1 base from J, with 16 bases in between. The germline gives CDR1 SGDLS, CDR2 YYNGEE. The CDR3 reads CASSVATLEGGNTEAFF. The CDR3 region has the DNA TGTGCCAGCAGCGTAGCTACTCTGGAGGGGGGGAACACTGAAGCTTTCTTT.

The V call is TRBV7-9, the J call TRBJ2-1, with TRBD1 matching over 12 bases. CDR1 is SEHNR, CDR2 FQNEAQ, per germline (reference sequence). CDR3 length: 17 residues. The J segment lost 9 bases and the V segment lost 1 base, leaving 10 bases of the junction unmatched. The DNA for the CDR3 is TGTGCCAGCAGCTTAGAATGGGGACAGGGGGCGGGAGGTGAGCAGTTCTTC. Translated, it gives CASSLEWGQGAGGEQFF. Drawing the rest from reference TRBV7-9 and TRBJ2-1, the complete variable domain is DTGVSQNPRHKITKRGQNVTFRCDPISEHNRLYWYRQTLGQGPEFLTYFQNEAQLEKSRLLSDRFSAERPKGSFSTLEIQRTEQGDSAMYLCASSLEWGQGAGGEQFFGPGTRLTVL.

The rearrangement joins TRBV9 to TRBJ1-1; weak D call: TRBD1 (6 bases). V lost 6 bases and J lost 0, with 15 bases in between. Germline CDR1 SGDLS, CDR2 YYNGEE. This CDR3 is built from 15 residues. CDR3 region: CASNAGGQMNTEAFF. The CDR3 coding sequence is TGTGCCAGCAATGCTGGGGGACAAATGAACACTGAAGCTTTCTTT.

This chain uses TRBV9 with TRBJ1-1; no clear D. The V end lost 0 bases, the J end lost 1 base, and 4 bases lay between the germline ends. Germline V lookup: CDR1 SGDLS, CDR2 YYNGEE. CDR3 size: 13 residues. CDR3 bases: TGTGCCAGCAGCGTAGCAGGGAACACTGAAGCTTTCTTT. Its protein is CASSVAGNTEAFF. The full variable domain, completed using reference TRBV9 and TRBJ1-1, is DSGVTQTPKHLITATGQRVTLRCSPRSGDLSVYWYQQSLDQGLQFLIQYYNGEERAKGNILERFSAQQFPDLHSELNLSSLELGDSALYFCASSVAGNTEAFFGQGTRLTVV.

The V gene is TRBV25-1, the J gene TRBJ2-5; TRBD1 agrees at 8 bases. V lost 0 bases to trimming and J lost 3 bases; unmatched junction nucleotides: 6. CDR3 length equals 16 residues. Per the germline V gene, CDR1 is MGHDK and CDR2 is SYGVNS. The CDR3 DNA reads as TGTGCCAGCAGTGAATATAGGACAGGGTACGAAGAGACCCAGTACTTC. Its protein product is CASSEYRTGYEETQYF.

V is TRBV15 and J is TRBJ2-3, with D uncertain. The CDR3 consists of 17 residues. The germline gives CDR1 LNHNV, CDR2 YYDKDF (reference sequence). Trimming left V 0 bases short and J 0 bases short, with 13 bases between. CDR3 protein: CATSRDPLGLSTDTQYF. DNA of the CDR3: TGTGCCACCAGCAGAGATCCCCTCGGTCTGAGCACAGATACGCAGTATTTT.

This clone was counted a single time. The chain has TRBV7-6 and TRBJ1-1; D uncertain. The V end lost 3 bases, the J end lost 0 bases, and 5 bases lay between the germline ends. Germline CDR1 is SGHVS and CDR2 is FNYEAQ. This CDR3 comprises 13 residues. The CDR3 loop is CASSFELNTEAFF. The DNA for the CDR3 is TGTGCCAGCAGCTTCGAGTTGAACACTGAAGCTTTCTTT. Based on the CDR3 plus reference TRBV7-6 and TRBJ1-1, the full variable domain is GAGVSQSPRYKVTKRGQDVALRCDPISGHVSLYWYRQALGQGPEFLTYFNYEAQQDKSGLPNDRFSAERPEGSISTLTIQRTEQRDSAMYRCASSFELNTEAFFGQGTRLTVV.